These 23 T cell receptor beta chains came from one sample sequenced in a study of molecular identifiers for immune sequencing clone quantification. TCRdb reprocessed the PCR reads via MiXCR and lists one record per CDR3 protein. The repertoire holds about 640,000 distinct CDR3 sequences, less than 20% seen once, with under 0.95% in the top ten. Sequenced sample: naive CD8+ T cells from blood, with Jurkat cell RNA spiked in. Subset specified: FACS-sorted CD8+CD4-CCR7+CD45RA+ naive T cells. The receptors originated from a human donor in good health. Some libraries in this study had Jurkat cell RNA spiked in.

A few counts support this clonotype. This may be a read error, as it is one base from a much larger clone. The J gene is TRBJ1-5, the V gene TRBV12-3 or TRBV12-4; 9 bases align to TRBD1. This CDR3 is built from 14 residues. V gave up 7 bases and J gave up 7 bases; unmatched junction bases: 8. The CDR3 is CASTRTGADQPQHF. CDR3 in DNA: TGTGCCAGCACCCGGACAGGGGCGGACCAGCCCCAGCATTTT.

The chain is built from TRBV7-9 and TRBJ1-1; TRBD1 might be the D (5 bases). CDR3 length: 13 amino acids. CDR1 SEHNR and CDR2 FQNEAQ come from the germline V gene (reference sequence). Between the trimmed V and J ends, which lost 8 bases and 1 base, there was a span of 11 bases. DNA of the CDR3: TGTGCCAGCGAACAACAGGCGAACACTGAAGCTTTCTTT. Amino acids: CASEQQANTEAFF.

The V call is TRBV18, the J call TRBJ2-4; perhaps TRBD1 as D (6 bases). This CDR3 is built from 17 residues. Trimming stripped 0 bases from V and 1 base from J, with 13 bases between. From germline, CDR1 is KGHSH and CDR2 LQKENI. The CDR3 sequence: CASSPPVSGVAKNIQYF. The CDR3 DNA reads TGTGCCAGCTCACCACCAGTTTCAGGGGTGGCCAAAAACATTCAGTACTTC.

This clonotype was seen at least ten times. This rearrangement joins TRBV7-6 to TRBJ2-5, with a weak D call TRBD2 (6 bases). CDR3 length: 16 residues. V lost 5 bases and J 0 bases, leaving 16 bases between the germline ends. CDR1 is SGHVS and CDR2 is FNYEAQ in the germline V gene. The CDR3 spells CASSPTSSSYQETQYF. The CDR3 DNA is TGTGCCAGCAGCCCTACTAGCTCCTCGTACCAAGAGACCCAGTACTTC.

Concerning this clonotype itself: A much larger clone is a single base away; this may be a read error. The V call is TRBV4-3, the J call TRBJ1-2; D is uncertain. V was trimmed by 0 bases and J by 3 bases, leaving 11 bases between them. The CDR3 has 15 residues. Germline CDR1 LGHNA, CDR2 YSLEER. CDR3 nucleotides: TGCGCCAGCAGCCAAGACAAGGGCCCTGACTATGGCTACACCTTC. Its protein product is CASSQDKGPDYGYTF.

This clonotype was seen repeatedly, ten times or more. The CDR3 protein is CASSQDFWSYTGELFF. Here the CDR3 DNA reads TGCGCCAGCAGCCAAGATTTTTGGTCGTACACCGGGGAGCTGTTTTTT. The V gene is TRBV4-3, the J gene TRBJ2-2; D remains unclear. V lost 0 bases and J lost 3, with 11 bases in between. The CDR3 runs to 16 residues. Germline V gene data show CDR1 as LGHNA and CDR2 as YSLEER.

There are many counts of this clonotype. The rearrangement uses TRBV30 and TRBJ1-2; no firm D call. This CDR3 spans 12 amino acids. Trimming took off 5 bases at V and 2 bases at J, with 9 bases between the two ends. The germline gives CDR1 GTSNPN, CDR2 SVGIG (reference sequence). The DNA for the CDR3 is TGTGCCTGGGAGGGAGAGAACTATGGCTACACCTTC. Translated: CAWEGENYGYTF.

This clonotype has ten or more counts. V usage is TRBV20-1 and J usage is TRBJ2-7, with D tentatively TRBD2 (5 bases). V gave up 2 bases and J gave up 1 base, with 12 bases separating them. The CDR3 runs to 14 residues. The germline gives CDR1 DFQATT, CDR2 SNEGSKA (reference sequence). The CDR3 DNA reads TGCAGTGCTAGAACGGCAGCGGTATCCTACGAGCAGTACTTC. This gives the protein CSARTAAVSYEQYF.

This clonotype was seen many times. The chain carries TRBV13 and TRBJ2-1; 10 positions match TRBD2. CDR1 is PRHDT and CDR2 is FYEKMQ in the germline V gene (reference sequence). The V segment lost 4 bases and the J segment 10 bases; nucleotides outside the gene matches: 16. This CDR3 has 17 amino acids. The CDR3 spells CASSSTLAGGPLGEQFF. The CDR3 nucleotides are TGTGCCAGCAGCTCAACTTTAGCGGGGGGCCCCCTTGGGGAGCAGTTCTTC. Using reference TRBV13 and TRBJ2-1 for the parts outside the CDR3, the full variable domain is AAGVIQSPRHLIKEKRETATLKCYPIPRHDTVYWYQQGPGQDPQFLISFYEKMQSDKGSIPDRFSAQQFSDYHSELNMSSLELGDSALYFCASSSTLAGGPLGEQFFGPGTRLTVL.

V and J are TRBV15 and TRBJ2-5; the D call may be TRBD1 or TRBD2 (5 bases each). This CDR3 region has 15 residues. Germline V lookup: CDR1 LNHNV, CDR2 YYDKDF (reference sequence). V dropped 1 base and J dropped 4 bases, with 13 bases sitting between them. CDR3 amino acids: CATSRGAGSGETQYF. The CDR3 nucleotides read TGTGCCACCAGCAGAGGGGCAGGGAGTGGAGAGACCCAGTACTTC. The variable domain in full, with the rest retrieved from reference TRBV15 and TRBJ2-5, is DAMVIQNPRYQVTQFGKPVTLSCSQTLNHNVMYWYQQKSSQAPKLLFHYYDKDFNNEADTPDNFQSRRPNTSFCFLDIRSPGLGDTAMYLCATSRGAGSGETQYFGPGTRLLVL.

On this clonotype: Possible read error: a much larger clone is one base away. The gene calls are TRBV20-1 and TRBJ2-1, with a tentative D call TRBD2 (6 bases). The CDR3 is 16 residues long. The germline CDR1 and CDR2 sequences are DFQATT and SNEGSKA (reference sequence). Trimming shortened V by 1 base and J by 7 bases, and 20 bases separated the two germline ends. The CDR3 spells CSARGFPEASGNEQFF. The CDR3, as DNA: TGCAGTGCTAGAGGATTCCCCGAGGCGAGCGGGAATGAGCAGTTCTTC.

Details on this clonotype: A read error may be the cause here, since a much bigger clone is one base away. This chain connects TRBV7-2 to TRBJ2-7; TRBD2 is a possible D gene (7 bases). Germline-derived CDR1 and CDR2 are SGHTA and FQGNSA. Trimming stripped 5 bases from V and 11 bases from J, with 25 bases between. CDR3 length: 15 amino acids. The CDR3 protein is CASSARGPLDWWKYF. The CDR3 bases are TGTGCCAGCAGCGCGCGGGGGCCTCTAGATTGGTGGAAGTACTTC.

The V call is TRBV2, the J call TRBJ2-7; D remains ambiguous. There are 15 residues in the CDR3. In germline, CDR1 is SNHLY, CDR2 FYNNEI. Trimming shortened V by 4 bases and J by 7 bases, and 20 bases separated the two germline ends. The CDR3 region is CASSVMVAGPGEQYF. The CDR3 coding sequence is TGTGCCAGCAGTGTTATGGTGGCTGGACCCGGTGAGCAGTACTTC.

With respect to this clonotype: Just one base apart from a much larger clone, this may be a read error. The chain has TRBV24-1 and TRBJ2-2; D gene ambiguous. Deletions cut 3 bases from V and 0 bases from J, with 10 bases between. The CDR3 extends over 16 amino acids. Germline V gene lookup returns CDR1 KGHDR and CDR2 SFDVKD. CDR3 coding DNA: TGTGCCACCAGTGATGGGAACCTCGCGAACACCGGGGAGCTGTTTTTT. It translates to CATSDGNLANTGELFF.

Comment on this clonotype: This clone may be a read error of a much larger clone one base away. The CDR3 is CASSQWVFEVAGVKSLLHF. The DNA for the CDR3 is TGCGCCAGCAGCCAATGGGTTTTCGAGGTTGCAGGGGTAAAGTCACTCCTCCACTTT. The rearrangement links TRBV23-1 to TRBJ1-6, with D maybe TRBD1 (6 bases). TRBV23-1 is placed among ORFs of uncertain function. The CDR3 covers 19 residues.

Many counts were recorded for this clonotype. V and J are TRBV5-8 and TRBJ2-7, with D unresolved. The length of the CDR3 is 13 residues. Trimming pared 1 base from V and 6 bases from J, leaving 11 bases between. From germline, CDR1 is SGHTS and CDR2 YDEGEE. CDR3 region: CASSLSTLVEQYF. The CDR3 nucleotides read TGTGCCAGCAGCTTGTCGACCCTAGTCGAGCAGTACTTC. Variable domain in full (rest from reference TRBV5-8 and TRBJ2-7): EAGVTQSPTHLIKTRGQQATLRCSPISGHTSVYWYQQALGLGLQFLLWYDEGEERNRGNFPPRFSGRQFPNYSSELNVNALELEDSALYLCASSLSTLVEQYFGPGTRLTVT.

This clonotype was detected ten times or more. The V call is TRBV24-1, the J call TRBJ2-1; the match to TRBD1 covers 9 bases. The CDR3 runs to 16 residues. Germline V lookup: CDR1 KGHDR, CDR2 SFDVKD. V lost 1 base, J lost 5 bases, and 5 bases stayed unmatched. The CDR3 sequence is CATSDLQGARDNEQFF. The CDR3 DNA reads as TGTGCCACCAGTGATTTACAGGGGGCGCGGGACAATGAGCAGTTCTTC.

The gene calls are TRBV7-9 and TRBJ2-3; D is unresolved. CDR3 length: 15 residues. The germline gives CDR1 SEHNR, CDR2 FQNEAQ (reference sequence). Between the trimmed V and J ends, which lost 1 base and 5 bases, there was a span of 13 bases. CDR3 loop: CASSLVFGGEDTQYF. In nucleotides, the CDR3 is TGTGCCAGCAGCTTAGTATTCGGTGGGGAAGATACGCAGTATTTT. The full variable domain, rest sourced from reference TRBV7-9 and TRBJ2-3, is DTGVSQNPRHKITKRGQNVTFRCDPISEHNRLYWYRQTLGQGPEFLTYFQNEAQLEKSRLLSDRFSAERPKGSFSTLEIQRTEQGDSAMYLCASSLVFGGEDTQYFGPGTRLTVL.

This clonotype has a count of ten or more. V and J are TRBV6-1 and TRBJ2-7, with a possible D match to TRBD2 (5 bases). The CDR3 is made up of 15 amino acids. Deletions cut 0 bases from V and 1 base from J, with 10 bases between. CDR1 is MNHNS and CDR2 is SASEGT in the germline V gene. DNA for the CDR3: TGTGCCAGCAGTGAAGCGTACGGAGGATCCTACGAGCAGTACTTC. This translates into CASSEAYGGSYEQYF.

The chain couples TRBV12-3 or TRBV12-4 to TRBJ2-2; D gene uncertain. With 3 bases removed from V and 3 bases from J, the gap between germline ends came to 11 bases. This CDR3 has 15 residues. Written as DNA, the CDR3 is TGTGCCAGCAGTTTTAGCCAGTTGGACACCGGGGAGCTGTTTTTT. This encodes CASSFSQLDTGELFF.

This clonotype was detected ten times or more. The rearrangement joins TRBV20-1 to TRBJ2-5, with D hard to call. Germline V gene data show CDR1 as DFQATT and CDR2 as SNEGSKA (reference sequence). This CDR3 spans 13 amino acids. Trimming stripped 3 bases from V and 8 bases from J, with 16 bases between. CDR3 region: CSARGQLQVTQYF. CDR3 sequence (DNA): TGCAGTGCTAGGGGTCAGCTTCAGGTCACCCAGTACTTC.

Concerning this clonotype itself: This sequence may be a read error, since a much larger clone differs from it by one base. This chain links TRBV7-6 with TRBJ2-7; 7 bases align to TRBD1. Germline CDR1 and CDR2: SGHVS and FNYEAQ. The CDR3 loop spans 16 amino acids. The CDR3 protein is CASGLAYWQGENEQYF. The CDR3 nucleotides are TGTGCCAGCGGCTTAGCATATTGGCAGGGGGAGAACGAGCAGTACTTC.

The chain has TRBV20-1 and TRBJ2-1; no reliable D call. This CDR3 spans 15 amino acids. Germline CDR1 reads DFQATT; CDR2 reads SNEGSKA (reference sequence). Trimming shortened V by 1 base and J by 2 bases, and 12 bases separated the two germline ends. The CDR3 here is CSARGTNNPYNEQFF. The CDR3 bases are TGCAGTGCTAGAGGTACTAACAACCCCTACAATGAGCAGTTCTTC.